The 5 T cell receptor beta chains listed next were all sequenced from one sample in a study of cytomegalovirus exposure and HLA in healthy donors. A multiplex PCR was run with 60 Vbeta primers and 13 Jbeta primers. Clones were sequenced by immunoSEQ multiplex PCR, and TCRdb holds only the in-frame ones, with some missing. The sample holds some 100,000 clones, approximately 68% seen once. Sequences were obtained from PBMCs. Receptors were obtained from a woman aged 18 to 35 in good health and CMV-seropositive.

This clone was seen only a few times. The chain recombines TRBV29-1 with TRBJ1-1; TRBD1 might be the D (5 bases). The CDR3 covers 13 residues. Germline V CDR1 and CDR2: SQVTM, ANQGSEA. V lost 5 bases and J lost 4, with 14 bases in between. CDR3 sequence reads: CSVPRGQGTEAFF. CDR3 nucleotides: TGCAGCGTTCCTCGTGGGCAGGGCACTGAAGCTTTCTTT. Looking up the rest from reference TRBV29-1 and TRBJ1-1 gives the full variable domain: SAVISQKPSRDICQRGTSLTIQCQVDSQVTMMFWYRQQPGQSLTLIATANQGSEATYESGFVIDKFPISRPNLTFSTLTVSNMSPEDSSIYLCSVPRGQGTEAFFGQGTRLTVV.

The chain joins TRBV2 to TRBJ1-2, with 7 bases that match TRBD1. V gave up 5 bases and J gave up 4 bases; unmatched junction bases: 7. Germline V lookup: CDR1 SNHLY, CDR2 FYNNEI. This CDR3 has 14 amino acids. The CDR3 spells CASSTTGRGYGYTF. CDR3 DNA sequence: TGTGCCAGCAGTACGACAGGGAGAGGCTATGGCTACACCTTC. Based on the CDR3 plus reference TRBV2 and TRBJ1-2, the full variable domain is EPEVTQTPSHQVTQMGQEVILRCVPISNHLYFYWYRQILGQKVEFLVSFYNNEISEKSEIFDDQFSVERPDGSNFTLKIRSTKLEDSAMYFCASSTTGRGYGYTFGSGTRLTVV.

This clone appeared once. The J gene is TRBJ1-1, the V gene TRBV27, with a possible D match to TRBD1 (6 bases). The V end was cut by 3 bases, the J end by 0 bases, with 8 bases between. The CDR3 has 14 residues. Germline-derived CDR1 and CDR2 are MNHEY and SMNVEV (reference sequence). CDR3 in amino acids: CASSFRDMNTEAFF. The DNA for the CDR3 is TGTGCCAGCAGTTTCCGGGACATGAACACTGAAGCTTTCTTT.

This clone was seen more than once but under ten times. The rearrangement links TRBV5-1 to TRBJ2-3; possibly TRBD1 for D (5 bases). Per the germline V gene, CDR1 is SGHRS and CDR2 is YFSETQ. V lost 0 bases, J lost 0 bases, and 8 bases lay in between. The CDR3 is 15 amino acids. The CDR3 protein is CASSLGQFSTDTQYF. CDR3 DNA: TGCGCCAGCAGCTTGGGACAGTTTAGCACAGATACGCAGTATTTT.

The CDR3 DNA reads as TGTGCCAGCTCGCGGACAGGGGACGAGCAGTACTTC. The encoded protein is CASSRTGDEQYF. The chain employs TRBV18 and TRBJ2-7; the match to TRBD1 covers 9 bases. Germline lookup yields CDR1 KGHSH and CDR2 LQKENI. The V gene end was trimmed by 6 bases and the J gene end by 5 bases; junction bases not matched to a gene: 2. The length of the CDR3 is 12 residues.